This T cell receptor (beta chain) was observed in a study of shared clonotypes between healthy human individuals. Study-wide results and caveats: When compared with the clonotypes that were shared by all four sorted-subset donors, the non-shared clonotypes turned out to have lower generation probabilities.

A word on this clone: Its antigen remains unknown.

CDR1 is LNHNV and CDR2 is YYDKDF in the germline V gene (reference sequence). The CDR3 has 14 amino acids. With 8 bases clipped from V and 4 bases from J, the junction kept 11 bases outside the gene matches. When replicate PCRs were run on sorted subsets, they used approximately 0.2 ug DNA, about 30,000 T cell genomes. The assay was immunoSEQ multiplex PCR, and TCRdb's table has in-frame clones only and misses some. Of approximately 1,500,000 clones listed, 95% to 97% are singletons. This chain links TRBV15 with TRBJ2-7, with 7 bases lining up with TRBD1. The receptor was isolated from a man under 40 in good health. Sample: naive CD4+ T cells sorted from blood. Subset here: CD45RA+ positively selected. CDR3 nucleotides: TGTGCCACCGGTGTAGAGTACAGGGGATACGAGCAGTACTTC. Protein product: CATGVEYRGYEQYF.